This TCR beta chain was sequenced in a study of T cells after yellow fever vaccination. The CDR3 extends over 16 amino acids. Germline CDR1 reads SGHNT; CDR2 reads YYREEE (reference sequence). After removal of 4 bases from V and 1 base from J, the junction contained 8 bases not matched to a gene. TCRdb ran MiXCR on the 5' RACE reads and lists one entry per CDR3 protein. This sample has some 240,000 distinct CDR3 sequences, with about 5.2% found just once. The specimen comprised CD4+ T cells sorted from PBMCs, sampled on the day of the yellow fever booster vaccination. The chain couples TRBV5-4 to TRBJ1-1, with 9 bases matching TRBD1. The origin of this receptor is a man between 18 and 35 years old who received the YFV17D yellow fever vaccine. The CDR3 protein is CASSDLTGGKNTEAFF. In nucleotides, the CDR3 is TGTGCCAGCAGCGATCTGACAGGGGGTAAGAACACTGAAGCTTTCTTT.